The TCR beta chain described here comes from a study of glioma-infiltrating T cells after dendritic cell vaccination. Study as a whole: Monocyte-derived dendritic cells, cultured less than 8 days with IL-4 and GM-CSF, were pulsed with autologous tumor lysate. Study-level points and caveats: No direct clonality-survival link was found; a diverse polyclonal response may matter.

This clone was seen just once. The antigen remains unidentified. This CDR3 is 15 amino acids long. Trimming took 1 base from V and 6 from J, leaving 15 bases between them. From germline, CDR1 is LGHNA and CDR2 YNFKEQ. The immunoSEQ assay amplified TCRB CDR3 from up to about 2 ug DNA. The data were produced by immunoSEQ multiplex PCR, yet TCRdb's version contains in-frame clones alone and is incomplete. Among around 97,000 clones listed, roughly 80% were seen once. The V gene is TRBV4-2, the J gene TRBJ1-2; D not resolved. This receptor was identified in a human donor with glioblastoma. Specimen: blood, collected before dendritic cell vaccination. The CDR3 sequence: CASSQGPQAEHGYTF. For the CDR3, the DNA is TGTGCCAGCAGCCAAGGTCCTCAGGCAGAGCATGGCTACACCTTC.